These 2 T cell receptor beta chains came from one sample sequenced in a study of PD-L1 blockade in urothelial cancer. The repertoire was sequenced with immunoSEQ multiplex PCR; TCRdb's copy has only in-frame clones and lacks some. This repertoire shows tens of thousands of clones, around 88% found once; its top ten account for roughly 15%. Time point described: pretreatment peripheral blood. This sample comprised PBMCs, obtained around atezolizumab (anti-PD-L1) treatment. The source of these receptors is a woman aged 60 to 75 with urothelial cancer.

The chain joins TRBV5-6 to TRBJ2-7, with a weak D call TRBD1 (5 bases). Trimming left V 0 bases short and J 7 bases short, with 14 bases between. This CDR3 comprises 14 residues. CDR1 and CDR2 from the germline V gene are SGHDT and YYEEEE. DNA for the CDR3: TGTGCCAGCAGCTTGGCCTTGGACACCCGGGAGCAGTACTTC. It translates to CASSLALDTREQYF.

This chain links TRBV6-1 with TRBJ2-1; 7 positions agree with TRBD2. In germline, CDR1 is MNHNS, CDR2 SASEGT. The J segment lost 2 bases and the V segment lost 1 base, leaving 11 bases of the junction unmatched. The CDR3 sequence is 18 residues long. CDR3 amino acids: CASSEEGGFGGTYNEQFF. As DNA, the CDR3 is TGTGCCAGCAGTGAAGAAGGCGGGTTCGGGGGGACCTACAATGAGCAGTTCTTC.